Shown below are 3 T cell receptor beta chains from a single sample sequenced in a study of blood T cell repertoires in COVID-19 (dated by TCRdb to 2019 to 2021). Library preparation was by the immunoSEQ multiplex PCR assay. TCRdb provides this immuneACCESS table in a form limited to in-frame rearrangements. Some clones are lacking; in checked studies, under half of them reflect an unresolved V gene, and why the rest are absent is not known. For this sample the table gives more than 200,000 clones, of which about four fifths were detected only once. 2.5% to 3% of the sample belongs to the ten largest clones. The sequencing input was peripheral blood. The receptors were gathered from a woman aged 40 to 50 with active or convalescent COVID-19.

This clone has just a few counts. The genes are TRBV11-3 and TRBJ1-3, with a weak D call TRBD1 (5 bases). The CDR3 loop spans 16 amino acids. Deletions cut 6 bases from V and 4 bases from J, with 19 bases between. The V gene's germline CDR1 is SGHNT and CDR2 YENEEA. The CDR3 DNA is TGTGCCAGCAGTCAATCGCGGGGACGAAGAGGAAACACCATATATTTT. This gives the protein CASSQSRGRRGNTIYF.

CDR3: CATSDFRQGDIGELFF. CDR3 nucleotide sequence: TGTGCCACCAGTGATTTTCGGCAGGGGGACATCGGGGAGCTGTTTTTT. The V call is TRBV24-1, the J call TRBJ2-2; TRBD1 matches 7 bases. Trimming took 1 base from V and 7 from J; bases not matched to a gene: 8. Germline V gene lookup returns CDR1 KGHDR and CDR2 SFDVKD. CDR3 length: 16 residues.

The rearrangement links TRBV7-8 to TRBJ1-5; D is undetermined. Germline-derived CDR1 and CDR2 are SGHVS and FQNEAQ. The CDR3 covers 14 residues. Trimming shortened V by 1 base and J by 2 bases, and 6 bases separated the two germline ends. CDR3 DNA sequence: TGTGCCAGCAGCTTAGTAATTGGCAATCAGCCCCAGCATTTT. This codes for CASSLVIGNQPQHF.